This T cell receptor (beta chain) is from a study of Ad26.COV2.S vaccination and SARS-CoV-2 variants. Stated treatment: some 19 received Ad26.COV2.S at low or high dose, single or two shots; 5 received placebo; per-sample allocation not given. Vaccine and placebo recipients were sampled on day 63 after the first injection. TCRdb keeps only in-frame clones here, not all; method: immunoSEQ multiplex PCR. The table has approximately 460,000 clones, 89% seen once. V lost 5 bases to trimming and J lost 10 bases; unmatched junction nucleotides: 4. The length of the CDR3 is 11 residues. CDR1 and CDR2 from the germline V gene are MNHEY and SVGAGI.

The J gene is TRBJ1-2, the V gene TRBV6-5; 7 positions match TRBD1. The sequenced sample was peripheral blood, obtained in a trial of Ad26.COV2.S vaccine versus placebo. The origin of this receptor is a person between 18 and 65 years old who received the Ad26.COV2.S COVID-19 vaccine or a placebo. The CDR3 region has the DNA TGTGCCAGCAGTCCGGGACAGATCTACACCTTC. Encoded protein: CASSPGQIYTF.